In its sample, the clone carrying this T cell receptor (beta chain) was seen many times. One entry per CDR3 protein results from TCRdb running MiXCR on the RACE reads. The sample carries about 260,000 distinct CDR3 sequences, about 9.4% recorded once. Germline V gene data show CDR1 as SEHNR and CDR2 as FQNEAQ (reference sequence). V was clipped by 1 base and J by 3 bases, with 4 bases between them. The CDR3 has 13 residues. The data stem from a study of human T cells and chemical hapten exposure. The time point denotes: pre-sensitization, week 0. The treatment here: therapeutic diphenylcyclopropenone sensitization with weekly scalp DPC.

The rearrangement uses TRBV7-9 and TRBJ2-1; D gene unclear. The receptor was isolated from a woman between 35 and 50 years old with alopecia areata. Some clones in this sample may be carry-over from other donors' samples. Specimen: whole blood, collected in connection with sensitization to the hapten diphenylcyclopropenone (DPC). In nucleotides, the CDR3 is TGTGCCAGCAGCTTAGATGGCTACAATGAGCAGTTCTTC. It translates to CASSLDGYNEQFF.